The clone carrying this TCR beta chain has a handful of counts. What it recognizes is unknown. The sample is drawn from a study of T cells in Graves' hyperthyroidism and ophthalmopathy. Germline CDR1 reads SEHNR; CDR2 reads FQNEAQ (reference sequence). V lost 0 bases and J lost 1, with 1 base in between. The CDR3 is 13 residues long. Researchers took RNA transcripts and amplified the TCR beta CDR3 regions from them. The HTBI primer set was used in a first-round RT-PCR of the TCR CDR3. TCRdb ran MiXCR on the multiplex PCR reads and lists one entry per CDR3 protein. The sample records hundreds of thousands of distinct CDR3 sequences, 14% being singletons. Study-wide findings and caveats: It was a median 6.5 months before onset that the model predicted ophthalmopathy.

Calling Graves' hyperthyroidism stable meant ophthalmopathy did not progress within 18 months. The source material was blood. The clonotype originates from a young woman with Graves' hyperthyroidism. This chain uses TRBV7-9 with TRBJ1-3; D gene unclear. The CDR3 is CASSLASGNTIYF. The DNA for the CDR3 is TGTGCCAGCAGCTTAGCATCTGGAAACACCATATATTTT. The full variable domain, with the rest looked up from reference TRBV7-9 and TRBJ1-3, is DTGVSQNPRHKITKRGQNVTFRCDPISEHNRLYWYRQTLGQGPEFLTYFQNEAQLEKSRLLSDRFSAERPKGSFSTLEIQRTEQGDSAMYLCASSLASGNTIYFGEGSWLTVV.